This T cell receptor beta chain was documented in a study of control samples from healthy donors and cancer patients. The V end was cut by 4 bases, the J end by 1 base, with 11 bases between. The CDR3 is made up of 14 amino acids. Per the germline V gene, CDR1 is SGHRS and CDR2 is YFSETQ. The method was immunoSEQ multiplex PCR; TCRdb's version includes in-frame clones alone and lacks a portion of them. The table records 150,000 to 200,000 clones, roughly 90% of them present only once. Sequenced input: blood. This sequence joins TRBV5-1 and TRBJ1-1, with D uncertain. The clonotype was recovered from a man aged 30 to 45 in good health. The CDR3 DNA sequence: TGCGCCAGCAGCCCTGCCCGGGAGAACACTGAAGCTTTCTTT. Its translation is CASSPARENTEAFF.